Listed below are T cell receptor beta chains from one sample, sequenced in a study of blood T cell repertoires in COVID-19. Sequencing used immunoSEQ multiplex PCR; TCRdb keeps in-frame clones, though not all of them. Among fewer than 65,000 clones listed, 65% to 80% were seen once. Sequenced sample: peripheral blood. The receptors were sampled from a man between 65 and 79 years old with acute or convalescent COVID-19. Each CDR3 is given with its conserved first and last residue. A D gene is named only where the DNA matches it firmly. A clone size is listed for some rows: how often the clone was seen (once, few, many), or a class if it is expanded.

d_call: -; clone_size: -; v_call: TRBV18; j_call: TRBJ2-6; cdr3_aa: CASSPGGFSGANVLTF; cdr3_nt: TGTGCCAGCTCACCCGGGGGATTCTCTGGGGCCAACGTCCTGACTTTC
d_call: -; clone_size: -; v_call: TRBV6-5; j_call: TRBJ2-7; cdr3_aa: CASSFGGDYEQYF; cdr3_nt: TGTGCCAGCAGTTTCGGCGGGGATTACGAGCAGTACTTC
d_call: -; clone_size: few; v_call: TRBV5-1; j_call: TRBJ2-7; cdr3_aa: CASSPYEAALSYEQYF; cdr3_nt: TGCGCCAGCAGCCCATATGAGGCCGCGCTCTCCTACGAGCAGTACTTC
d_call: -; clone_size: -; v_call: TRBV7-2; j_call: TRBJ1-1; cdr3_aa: CASSSRTFVGAFF; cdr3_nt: TGTGCCAGCAGCTCTCGGACTTTCGTAGGAGCTTTCTTT
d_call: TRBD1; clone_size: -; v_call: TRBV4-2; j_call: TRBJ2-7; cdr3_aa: CASSDYGTGGYEQYF; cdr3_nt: TGTGCCAGCAGCGATTACGGGACAGGGGGCTACGAGCAGTACTTC
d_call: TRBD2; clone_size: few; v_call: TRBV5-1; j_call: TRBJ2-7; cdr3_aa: CASRGGLAEGEQYF; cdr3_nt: TGCGCCAGCAGGGGAGGCCTAGCGGAAGGCGAGCAGTACTTC
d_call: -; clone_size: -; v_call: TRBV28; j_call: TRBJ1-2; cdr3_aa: CASKQGNYGYTF; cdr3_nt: TGTGCCAGCAAGCAGGGGAACTATGGCTACACCTTC
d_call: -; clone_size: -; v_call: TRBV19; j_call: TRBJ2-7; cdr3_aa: CASSLRRPPYEQYF; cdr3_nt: TGTGCCAGTAGCTTGCGGAGACCCCCCTACGAGCAGTACTTC
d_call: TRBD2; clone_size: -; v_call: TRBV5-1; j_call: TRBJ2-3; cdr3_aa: CASSKPAGNTDTQYF; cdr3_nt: TGCGCCAGCAGCAAGCCAGCGGGGAACACAGATACGCAGTATTTT
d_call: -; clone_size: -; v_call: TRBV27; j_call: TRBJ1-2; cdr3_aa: CAADSRGKIYGYTF; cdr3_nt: TGTGCAGCCGACTCACGCGGGAAAATCTATGGCTACACCTTC
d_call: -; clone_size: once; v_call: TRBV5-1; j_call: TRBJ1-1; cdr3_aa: CASSPGLRGRINTEAFF; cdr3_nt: TGCGCCAGCAGCCCGGGGTTAAGAGGGAGGATTAACACTGAAGCTTTCTTT
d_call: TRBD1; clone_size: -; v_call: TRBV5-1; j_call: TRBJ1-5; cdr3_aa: CASSLGVLTGAQPQHF; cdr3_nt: TGCGCCAGCAGCTTGGGTGTGCTAACAGGGGCTCAGCCCCAGCATTTT
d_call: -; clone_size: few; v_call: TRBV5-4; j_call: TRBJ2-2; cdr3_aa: CASSPKPGHSFLGELFF; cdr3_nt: TGTGCCAGCAGCCCCAAACCAGGACATTCGTTTCTAGGGGAGCTGTTTTTT
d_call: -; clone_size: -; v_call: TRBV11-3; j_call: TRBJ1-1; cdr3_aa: CASSRGFFEAFF; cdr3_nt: TGTGCCAGCAGCCGAGGTTTCTTTGAAGCTTTCTTT
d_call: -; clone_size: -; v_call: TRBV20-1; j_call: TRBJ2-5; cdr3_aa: CSASPVQETQYF; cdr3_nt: TGCAGTGCTAGTCCAGTCCAAGAGACCCAGTACTTC
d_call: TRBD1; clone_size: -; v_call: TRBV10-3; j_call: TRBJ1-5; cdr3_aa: CAISERQGGNQPQHF; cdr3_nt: TGTGCCATCAGTGAGCGACAGGGAGGCAATCAGCCCCAGCATTTT
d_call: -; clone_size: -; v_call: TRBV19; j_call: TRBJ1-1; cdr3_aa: CASSVEGHPNTEAFF; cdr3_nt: TGTGCCAGTAGCGTAGAGGGACACCCGAACACTGAAGCTTTCTTT
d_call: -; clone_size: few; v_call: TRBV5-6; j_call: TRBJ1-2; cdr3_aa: CASSLRGRNYGYTF; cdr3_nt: TGTGCCAGCAGCTTGAGGGGCAGGAATTATGGCTACACCTTC
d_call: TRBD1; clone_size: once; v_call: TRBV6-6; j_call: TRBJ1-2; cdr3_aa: CASTKEQGLGGYTF; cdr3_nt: TGTGCCAGCACCAAAGAACAGGGGCTGGGGGGCTACACCTTC
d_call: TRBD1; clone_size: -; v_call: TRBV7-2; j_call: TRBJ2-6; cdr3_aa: CASSSYTTGYSGANVLTF; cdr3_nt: TGTGCCAGCAGCTCATACACGACAGGGTACTCTGGGGCCAACGTCCTGACTTTC
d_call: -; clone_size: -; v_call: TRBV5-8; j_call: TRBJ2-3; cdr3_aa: CASSLDAPVTDTQYF; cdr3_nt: TGTGCCAGCAGCTTGGACGCCCCAGTCACAGATACGCAGTATTTT
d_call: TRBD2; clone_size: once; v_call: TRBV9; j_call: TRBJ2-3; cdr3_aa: CASTLRGGSTDTQYF; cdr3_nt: TGTGCCAGCACCCTACGGGGGGGGAGCACAGATACGCAGTATTTT
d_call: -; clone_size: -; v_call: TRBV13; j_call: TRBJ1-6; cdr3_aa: CASSLGRAGRSPLHF; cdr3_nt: TGTGCCAGCAGCTTAGGCCGGGCAGGGCGGTCACCCCTCCACTTT
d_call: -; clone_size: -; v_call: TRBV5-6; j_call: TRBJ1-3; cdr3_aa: CASSRRPTSSGNTIYF; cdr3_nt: TGTGCCAGCAGCCGCAGGCCAACTAGCTCTGGAAACACCATATATTTT
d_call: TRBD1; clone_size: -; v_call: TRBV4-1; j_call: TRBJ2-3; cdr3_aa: CASSQERGPSTDTQYF; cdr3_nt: TGCGCCAGCAGCCAAGAGAGGGGGCCTAGCACAGATACGCAGTATTTT
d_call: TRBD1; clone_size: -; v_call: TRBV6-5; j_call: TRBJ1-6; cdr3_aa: CASRASGTGYSPLHF; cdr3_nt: TGTGCCAGCAGAGCCTCCGGGACAGGGTACTCACCCCTCCACTTT
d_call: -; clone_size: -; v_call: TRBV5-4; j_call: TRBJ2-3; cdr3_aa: CASSGEDYTDTQYF; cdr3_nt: TGTGCCAGCAGCGGCGAGGACTACACAGATACGCAGTATTTT
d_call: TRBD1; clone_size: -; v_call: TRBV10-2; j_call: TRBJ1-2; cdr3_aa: CASSAGTGSYGYTF; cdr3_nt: TGCGCCAGCAGCGCCGGGACAGGGAGCTATGGCTACACCTTC
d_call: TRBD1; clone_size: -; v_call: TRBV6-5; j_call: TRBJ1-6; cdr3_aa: CASTGGQGESPLHF; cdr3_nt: TGTGCCAGCACTGGGGGACAGGGCGAATCACCCCTCCACTTT
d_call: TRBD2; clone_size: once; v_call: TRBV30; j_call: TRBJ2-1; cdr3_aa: CAFSGGLAGPNEQFF; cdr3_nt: TGTGCCTTCTCGGGGGGACTAGCGGGTCCAAATGAGCAGTTCTTC
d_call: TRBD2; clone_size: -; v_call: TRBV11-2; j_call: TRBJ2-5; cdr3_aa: CASSVRLAGWETQYF; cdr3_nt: TGTGCCAGCAGCGTCCGACTAGCGGGATGGGAGACCCAGTACTTC
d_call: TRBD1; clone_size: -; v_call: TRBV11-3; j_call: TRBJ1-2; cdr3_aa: CASSSIGGQGGWGYTF; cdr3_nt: TGTGCCAGCAGTTCCATTGGGGGACAGGGTGGATGGGGCTACACCTTC